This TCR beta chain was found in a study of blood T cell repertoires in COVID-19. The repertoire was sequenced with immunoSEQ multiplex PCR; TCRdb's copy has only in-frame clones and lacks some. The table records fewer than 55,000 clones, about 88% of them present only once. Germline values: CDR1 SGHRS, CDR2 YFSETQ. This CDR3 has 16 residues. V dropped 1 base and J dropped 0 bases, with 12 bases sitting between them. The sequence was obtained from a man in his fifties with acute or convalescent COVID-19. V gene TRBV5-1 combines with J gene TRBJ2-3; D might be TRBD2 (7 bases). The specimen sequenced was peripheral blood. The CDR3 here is CASSLSGTTSTDTQYF. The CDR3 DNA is TGCGCCAGCAGCTTGAGCGGGACAACTAGCACAGATACGCAGTATTTT.